The next 11 T cell receptor beta chains were all read from a single sample in a study of blood T cells in healthy people across ages. Combining a sample-barcoded 5' primer with a J-beta primer mix, a second PCR ran for roughly 7 to 11 cycles. TCRdb called the 5' RACE reads again in MiXCR, with one record for every CDR3 protein. This sample has about 1.8 million distinct CDR3 sequences; 49% occur once, and the top ten carry less than 2.5%. Sequenced material: blood. The receptors here all came from a middle-aged woman in good health.

This clonotype was observed a handful of times. J is TRBJ1-4 and V is TRBV4-1; D may be TRBD1 (6 bases). The V end was cut by 5 bases, the J end by 3 bases, with 19 bases between. This CDR3 has 17 amino acids. The germline V gene encodes CDR1 MGHRA and CDR2 YSYEKL. CDR3 DNA sequence: TGCGCCAGCAGCTCGACCCCTGGACAGACCTCTAATGAAAAACTGTTTTTT. Protein product: CASSSTPGQTSNEKLFF.

This clonotype was counted at least ten times. The genes are TRBV29-1 and TRBJ2-7; 9 bases agree with TRBD1. The CDR3 is made up of 15 amino acids. Germline-derived CDR1 and CDR2 are SQVTM and ANQGSEA. V dropped 5 bases and J dropped 3; count of bases not matched to a gene: 11. The CDR3 DNA is TGCAGCGTTTATACCAACAGGGGGCCCCTCTACGAGCAGTACTTC. Translating it yields CSVYTNRGPLYEQYF.

This clonotype was seen a handful of times. The V gene is TRBV12-3 or TRBV12-4, the J gene TRBJ2-5, with 10 bases matching TRBD1. The CDR3 extends over 14 amino acids. The V gene end was trimmed by 7 bases and the J gene end by 9 bases; junction bases not matched to a gene: 11. The CDR3 region is CASNLDRGVGAQYF. CDR3 DNA: TGTGCCAGCAACCTGGACAGGGGGGTGGGAGCCCAGTACTTC.

Worth noting for this clonotype: One end of the junction does not line up with germline, which may come from a read error. This rearrangement joins TRBV7-9 to TRBJ1-2, with TRBD1 matching over 7 bases. CDR3 length equals 15 residues. Germline V gene data show CDR1 as SEHNR and CDR2 as FQNEAQ (reference sequence). CDR3 DNA sequence: TGTGTCAGCAGCGCAGGGACAGCTTCTAACTATGGCTACACCTTC. This translates into CVSSAGTASNYGYTF. The full variable domain, rest sourced from reference TRBV7-9 and TRBJ1-2, is DTGVSQNPRHKITKRGQNVTFRCDPISEHNRLYWYRQTLGQGPEFLTYFQNEAQLEKSRLLSDRFSAERPKGSFSTLEIQRTEQGDSAMYLCVSSAGTASNYGYTFGSGTRLTVV.

This clonotype was seen only a few times. The V call is TRBV7-2, the J call TRBJ2-4; 8 bases align to TRBD1. Germline V gene lookup returns CDR1 SGHTA and CDR2 FQGNSA. This CDR3 spans 15 amino acids. V lost 0 bases to trimming and J lost 6 bases; unmatched junction nucleotides: 4. CDR3 region: CASSLARTGLNIQYF. Here the CDR3 DNA reads TGTGCCAGCAGCTTAGCGAGGACAGGGCTAAACATTCAGTACTTC.

The chain joins TRBV20-1 to TRBJ2-7, with D uncertain. This CDR3 spans 12 amino acids. The V end was cut by 7 bases, the J end by 5 bases, with 15 bases between. Germline assignment: CDR1 DFQATT and CDR2 SNEGSKA (reference sequence). The CDR3 DNA follows: TGCAGTGAGGCGGAACAGACGAACGAGCAGTACTTC. Its translation is CSEAEQTNEQYF.

To note about this clonotype: One end of the junction fails to match germline, which may point to a read error. The chain carries TRBV10-2 and TRBJ2-5, with D possibly TRBD1 on 6 matching bases. Germline CDR1 is WSHSY and CDR2 is SAAADI. This CDR3 contains 15 residues. CDR3 loop: CASRVGTIIQETQYF. DNA of the CDR3: TGTGCCAGCAGGGTCGGGACAATTATTCAAGAGACCCAGTACTTC.

In this sample, this clonotype turned up a few times. Relative to the germline gene, one junction end is altered; a read error may explain this. This chain joins TRBV5-1 and TRBJ2-5, with TRBD1 as a possible D gene (6 bases). The CDR3 spans 14 residues. Per the germline V gene, CDR1 is SGHRS and CDR2 is YFSETQ. CDR3 DNA: TGTGCCAGCAGCTTTGGCGGACAGCAAGAGACCCAGTACTTC. Its protein product is CASSFGGQQETQYF.

This clonotype was found a few times. Sequence at one end of the junction differs from germline and may be a read error. The chain employs TRBV7-9 and TRBJ2-5; D may match TRBD1 or TRBD2 (6 bases each). Germline V gene data show CDR1 as SEHNR and CDR2 as FQNEAQ (reference sequence). This CDR3 comprises 15 residues. In DNA form, the CDR3 reads TGTGCTAGCAGCTTCTTACAGGGACTCCAAGAGACCCAGTACTTC. Residues: CASSFLQGLQETQYF.

The CDR3 loop reads CASRGGGQVAIIAYNEQFF. The CDR3 region has the DNA TGTGCCAGCAGGGGGGGGGGACAGGTGGCAATCATCGCCTACAATGAGCAGTTCTTC. This rearrangement joins TRBV6-1 to TRBJ2-1; tentatively, D is TRBD1 (8 bases). This CDR3 has 19 amino acids. V was trimmed by 6 bases and J by 2 bases, leaving 26 bases between them. CDR1 and CDR2 (germline): MNHNS, SASEGT.

The chain couples TRBV29-1 to TRBJ1-2; D not certain. CDR3 size: 14 residues. Trimming removed 3 bases from V and 0 bases from J, with 11 bases in between. Germline values: CDR1 SQVTM, CDR2 ANQGSEA. The CDR3 protein is CSVDSDQANYGYTF. The CDR3 DNA sequence: TGCAGCGTTGACAGCGACCAAGCTAACTATGGCTACACCTTC.